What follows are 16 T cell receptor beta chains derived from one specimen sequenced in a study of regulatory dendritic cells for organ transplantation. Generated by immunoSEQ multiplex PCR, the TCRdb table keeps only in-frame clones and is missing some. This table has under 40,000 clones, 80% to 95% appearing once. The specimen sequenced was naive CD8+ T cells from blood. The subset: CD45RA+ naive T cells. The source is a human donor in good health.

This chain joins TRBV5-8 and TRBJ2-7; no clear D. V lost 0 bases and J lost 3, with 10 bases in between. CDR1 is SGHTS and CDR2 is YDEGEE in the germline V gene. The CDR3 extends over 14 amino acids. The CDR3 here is CASSLEGLVYEQYF. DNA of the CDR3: TGTGCCAGCAGCTTGGAAGGGCTAGTCTACGAGCAGTACTTC. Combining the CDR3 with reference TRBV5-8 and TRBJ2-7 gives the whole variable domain EAGVTQSPTHLIKTRGQQATLRCSPISGHTSVYWYQQALGLGLQFLLWYDEGEERNRGNFPPRFSGRQFPNYSSELNVNALELEDSALYLCASSLEGLVYEQYFGPGTRLTVT.

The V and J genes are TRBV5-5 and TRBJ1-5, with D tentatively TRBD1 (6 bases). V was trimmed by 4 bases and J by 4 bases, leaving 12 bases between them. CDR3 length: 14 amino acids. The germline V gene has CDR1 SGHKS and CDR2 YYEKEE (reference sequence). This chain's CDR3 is CASSPGHSNQPQHF. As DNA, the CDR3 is TGTGCCAGCAGCCCGGGACATTCAAATCAGCCCCAGCATTTT.

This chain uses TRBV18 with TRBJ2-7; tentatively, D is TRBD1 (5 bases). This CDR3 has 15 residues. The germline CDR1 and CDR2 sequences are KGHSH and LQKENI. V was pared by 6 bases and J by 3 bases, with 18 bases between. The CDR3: CASSPLFGDSYEQYF. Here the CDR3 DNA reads TGTGCCAGCTCTCCCCTTTTCGGAGACAGCTACGAGCAGTACTTC.

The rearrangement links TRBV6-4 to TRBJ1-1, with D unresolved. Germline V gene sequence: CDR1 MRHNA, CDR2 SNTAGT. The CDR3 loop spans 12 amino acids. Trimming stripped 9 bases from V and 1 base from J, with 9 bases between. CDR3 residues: CARGLGNTEAFF. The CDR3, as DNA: TGTGCCAGAGGGTTGGGGAACACTGAAGCTTTCTTT.

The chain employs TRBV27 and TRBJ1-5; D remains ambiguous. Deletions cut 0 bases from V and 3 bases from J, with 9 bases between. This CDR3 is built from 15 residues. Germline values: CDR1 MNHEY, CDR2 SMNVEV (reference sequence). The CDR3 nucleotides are TGTGCCAGCAGTTTATCAACAGAAAACAATCAGCCCCAGCATTTT. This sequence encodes CASSLSTENNQPQHF.

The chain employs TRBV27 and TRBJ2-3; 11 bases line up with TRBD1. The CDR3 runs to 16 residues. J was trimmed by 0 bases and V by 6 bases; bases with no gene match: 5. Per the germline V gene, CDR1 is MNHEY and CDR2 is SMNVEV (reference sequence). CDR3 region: CASSRGQGASTDTQYF. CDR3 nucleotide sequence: TGTGCCAGCAGCCGCGGACAGGGGGCTAGCACAGATACGCAGTATTTT.

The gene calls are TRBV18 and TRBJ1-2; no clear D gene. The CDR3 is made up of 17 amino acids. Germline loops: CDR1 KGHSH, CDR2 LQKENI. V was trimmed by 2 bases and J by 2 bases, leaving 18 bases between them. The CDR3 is CASSPVKVPTPNYGYTF. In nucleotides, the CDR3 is TGTGCCAGCTCACCAGTTAAAGTTCCGACACCGAACTATGGCTACACCTTC.

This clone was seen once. The CDR3 DNA reads TGTGCCAGCAGTCCCGACAGATTTTGGGGCACTGAAGCTTTCTTT. This encodes CASSPDRFWGTEAFF. This chain links TRBV6-5 with TRBJ1-1; TRBD1 might be the D (5 bases). The CDR3 is 15 amino acids. In germline, CDR1 is MNHEY, CDR2 SVGAGI. V was shortened by 5 bases and J by 4 bases, with 17 bases between the two germline ends.

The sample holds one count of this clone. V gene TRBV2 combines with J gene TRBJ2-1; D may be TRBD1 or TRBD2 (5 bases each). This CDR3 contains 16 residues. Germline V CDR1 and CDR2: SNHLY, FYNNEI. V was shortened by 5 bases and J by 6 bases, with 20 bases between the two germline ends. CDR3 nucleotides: TGTGCCAGCAGTCCTAGGGGCGGGCCAGATTCCAATGAGCAGTTCTTC. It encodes CASSPRGGPDSNEQFF.

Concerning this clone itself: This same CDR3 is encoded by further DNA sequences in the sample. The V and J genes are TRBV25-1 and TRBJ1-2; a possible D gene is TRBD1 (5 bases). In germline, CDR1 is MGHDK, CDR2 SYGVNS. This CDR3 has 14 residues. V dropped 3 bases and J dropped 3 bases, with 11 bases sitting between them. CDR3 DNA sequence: TGTGCCAGCAGTGATGGGGCCCAGCACTATGGCTACACCTTC. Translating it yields CASSDGAQHYGYTF.

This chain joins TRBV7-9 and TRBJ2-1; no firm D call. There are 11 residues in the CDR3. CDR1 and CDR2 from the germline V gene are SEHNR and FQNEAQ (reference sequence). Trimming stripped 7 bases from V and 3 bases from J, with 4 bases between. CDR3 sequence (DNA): TGTGCCAGCACCAACTACAATGAGCAGTTCTTC. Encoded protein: CASTNYNEQFF.

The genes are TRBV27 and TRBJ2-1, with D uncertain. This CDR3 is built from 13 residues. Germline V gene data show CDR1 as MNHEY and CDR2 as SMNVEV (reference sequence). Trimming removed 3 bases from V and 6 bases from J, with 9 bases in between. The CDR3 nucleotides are TGTGCCAGCAGTTTCGGGTACAGCAATGAGCAGTTCTTC. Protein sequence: CASSFGYSNEQFF.

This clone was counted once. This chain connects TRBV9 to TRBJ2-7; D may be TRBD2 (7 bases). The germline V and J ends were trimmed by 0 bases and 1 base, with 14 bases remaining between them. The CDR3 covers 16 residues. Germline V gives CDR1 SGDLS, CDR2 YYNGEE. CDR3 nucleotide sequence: TGTGCCAGCAGCGTAGGTGGGGGGGCCGCGTCCTACGAGCAGTACTTC. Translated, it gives CASSVGGGAASYEQYF.

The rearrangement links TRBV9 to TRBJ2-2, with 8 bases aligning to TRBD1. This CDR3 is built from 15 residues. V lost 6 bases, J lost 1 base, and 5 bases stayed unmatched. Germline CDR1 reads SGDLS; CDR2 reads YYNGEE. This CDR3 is CASTAGGQNTGELFF. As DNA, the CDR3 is TGTGCCAGCACCGCAGGGGGCCAGAACACCGGGGAGCTGTTTTTT.

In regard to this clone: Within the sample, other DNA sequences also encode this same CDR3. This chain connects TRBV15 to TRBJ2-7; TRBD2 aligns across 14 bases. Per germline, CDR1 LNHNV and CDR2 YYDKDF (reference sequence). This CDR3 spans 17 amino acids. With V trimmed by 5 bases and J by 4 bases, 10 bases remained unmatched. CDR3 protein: CATSLGGLAGEFYEQYF. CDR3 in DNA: TGTGCCACCAGCCTAGGGGGACTAGCGGGAGAGTTTTACGAGCAGTACTTC.

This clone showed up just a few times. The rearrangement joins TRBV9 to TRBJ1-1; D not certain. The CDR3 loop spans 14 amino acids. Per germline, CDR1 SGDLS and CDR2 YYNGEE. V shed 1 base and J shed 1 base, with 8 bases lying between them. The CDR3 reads CASSVIDGNTEAFF. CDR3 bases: TGTGCCAGCAGCGTAATCGATGGGAACACTGAAGCTTTCTTT.